The 30 T cell receptor beta chains below all came from one sample that was sequenced in a study of blood T cell repertoires in COVID-19. Using immunoSEQ multiplex PCR, the repertoire was profiled, and TCRdb retains in-frame clones only, with some absent. The sample carries 210,000 or so clones, around 85% recorded once. The sample taken for sequencing was peripheral blood. The receptors originated from a man aged 50-60 years who had recovered from COVID-19.

The chain uses TRBV4-2 and TRBJ1-6; D gene unclear. The CDR3 covers 16 residues. V lost 1 base and J 0 bases, leaving 7 bases between the germline ends. Germline assignment: CDR1 LGHNA and CDR2 YNFKEQ. In DNA, the CDR3 is TGTGCCAGCAGCCAAGCGGTTAGCTCCTATAATTCACCCCTCCACTTT. It encodes CASSQAVSSYNSPLHF.

The rearrangement joins TRBV9 to TRBJ2-1; 9 nucleotides line up with TRBD2. The CDR3 spans 13 residues. CDR1 SGDLS and CDR2 YYNGEE come from the germline V gene. V lost 5 bases and J lost 8; bases outside the gene matches: 5. The CDR3 loop is CASRASGTDEQFF. Written as DNA, the CDR3 is TGTGCCAGCAGAGCTAGCGGGACCGATGAGCAGTTCTTC.

The chain uses TRBV28 and TRBJ2-7; 14 bases match TRBD2. Germline V gene data show CDR1 as MDHEN and CDR2 as SYDVKM. This CDR3 has 17 amino acids. Trimming at V came to 5 bases and at J to 5 bases, leaving 11 bases not matched to a gene. CDR3 sequence: CASSLFRLAGGQNEQYF. CDR3 nucleotides: TGTGCCAGCAGTCTGTTTAGACTAGCGGGAGGGCAAAACGAGCAGTACTTC.

The chain recombines TRBV4-1 with TRBJ2-3; possible D gene TRBD2, 6 bases. The V end lost 2 bases, the J end lost 4 bases, and 25 bases lay between the germline ends. The CDR3 totals 19 residues. From germline, CDR1 is MGHRA and CDR2 YSYEKL. CDR3: CASSQLGSGAARAPDTQYF. CDR3 DNA sequence: TGCGCCAGCAGCCAACTCGGTAGCGGAGCGGCTCGGGCCCCAGATACGCAGTATTTT.

V and J are TRBV7-3 and TRBJ2-3, with 8 nucleotides matching TRBD1. The CDR3 sequence is 16 residues long. Germline V lookup: CDR1 SGHTA, CDR2 FQGTGA. J lost 8 bases, V lost 5 bases, and 15 bases had no gene match. The CDR3 loop reads CASSAQGASRDSTQYF. The CDR3, as DNA: TGTGCCAGCAGCGCGCAGGGGGCGTCCCGAGACTCTACGCAGTATTTT.

The genes are TRBV5-1 and TRBJ2-1; 9 nucleotides align to TRBD2. The CDR3 loop spans 17 amino acids. Trimming at V came to 0 bases and at J to 4 bases, leaving 8 bases not matched to a gene. Germline V lookup: CDR1 SGHRS, CDR2 YFSETQ. CDR3 residues: CASSLGASGKTYNEQFF. CDR3 bases: TGCGCCAGCAGCTTGGGTGCTAGCGGGAAGACTTACAATGAGCAGTTCTTC.

The V and J genes are TRBV11-3 and TRBJ2-1; D is undetermined. CDR1 and CDR2 (germline): SGHNT, YENEEA. The CDR3 totals 13 residues. Trimming removed 2 bases at V and 2 bases at J, with 4 bases between. The CDR3 sequence is CASSLSPYNEQFF. The CDR3 DNA reads as TGTGCCAGCAGCTTATCTCCCTACAATGAGCAGTTCTTC.

The chain combines TRBV7-2 with TRBJ2-7, with D perhaps matching TRBD1 (5 bases). The germline V gene has CDR1 SGHTA and CDR2 FQGNSA. CDR3 length: 13 residues. Trimming removed 1 base at V and 5 bases at J, with 9 bases between. The CDR3 is CASSLDRLNEQYF. CDR3 nucleotide sequence: TGTGCCAGCAGCTTAGACAGGCTCAACGAGCAGTACTTC.

The chain uses TRBV7-3 and TRBJ1-6; D may be TRBD1 (6 bases). The CDR3 extends over 15 amino acids. The ends were cut back, 0 bases at V and 10 bases at J, with 13 bases in the middle. Germline V lookup: CDR1 SGHTA, CDR2 FQGTGA. The CDR3 sequence is CASSLTAGEGSPLHF. CDR3 nucleotides: TGTGCCAGCAGCTTAACCGCAGGGGAGGGCTCACCCCTCCACTTT.

The chain uses TRBV10-2 and TRBJ1-2; the D gene is possibly TRBD1 (5 bases). Per the germline V gene, CDR1 is WSHSY and CDR2 is SAAADI. This CDR3 region has 15 residues. V lost 1 base and J lost 2, with 11 bases in between. The CDR3 protein is CASSEFGDSNYGYTF. The CDR3 nucleotides are TGCGCCAGCAGTGAGTTTGGGGACTCCAACTATGGCTACACCTTC.

This chain connects TRBV7-9 to TRBJ2-7, with TRBD1 matching 7 bases. The germline V gene encodes CDR1 SEHNR and CDR2 FQNEAQ (reference sequence). CDR3 length: 14 residues. The junction had 4 bases not matched to a gene; V was cut back by 5 bases and J by 0 bases. CDR3 region: CASSQGQASYEQYF. The CDR3 DNA reads as TGTGCCAGCAGCCAAGGACAGGCCTCCTACGAGCAGTACTTC.

The chain uses TRBV19 and TRBJ1-4, with a weak D call TRBD1 (5 bases). Trimming removed 5 bases at V and 8 bases at J, with 18 bases between. The CDR3 is 15 amino acids. Germline CDR1 reads LNHDA; CDR2 reads SQIVND (reference sequence). In DNA form, the CDR3 reads TGTGCCAGTAGTCCGCTTCGGGGGGGTCGGGAAAAACTGTTTTTT. Translated, it gives CASSPLRGGREKLFF. The full variable domain, its missing parts supplied by reference TRBV19 and TRBJ1-4, is DGGITQSPKYLFRKEGQNVTLSCEQNLNHDAMYWYRQDPGQGLRLIYYSQIVNDFQKGDIAEGYSVSREKKESFPLTVTSAQKNPTAFYLCASSPLRGGREKLFFGSGTQLSVL.

The V call is TRBV19, the J call TRBJ1-3; D not certain. Looked up from germline, CDR1 is LNHDA and CDR2 is SQIVND (reference sequence). Trimming took 0 bases from V and 2 from J, leaving 14 bases between them. The CDR3 consists of 17 residues. Written as DNA, the CDR3 is TGTGCCAGTAGTATAGATCTGGTCAGACTTACTGGAAACACCATATATTTT. It is translated as CASSIDLVRLTGNTIYF.

The chain is built from TRBV6-5 and TRBJ2-7; possibly TRBD1 for D (6 bases). The CDR3 loop spans 15 amino acids. Germline CDR1 is MNHEY and CDR2 is SVGAGI. V gave up 0 bases and J gave up 0 bases, with 9 bases separating them. The CDR3 DNA reads as TGTGCCAGCAGTTACTCGACAGGATACTCCTACGAGCAGTACTTC. Its protein product is CASSYSTGYSYEQYF.

The rearrangement uses TRBV2 and TRBJ2-1; the match to TRBD2 covers 11 bases. The CDR3 contains 14 residues. Germline-derived CDR1 and CDR2 are SNHLY and FYNNEI. With V trimmed by 7 bases and J by 7 bases, 6 bases remained unmatched. This CDR3 reads CASITLAGANEQFF. The CDR3 nucleotides read TGTGCCAGCATAACACTAGCGGGAGCAAATGAGCAGTTCTTC.

This chain uses TRBV7-2 with TRBJ1-2, with 8 positions matching TRBD1. CDR1 and CDR2 from the germline V gene are SGHTA and FQGNSA. CDR3 size: 17 residues. Trimming at V came to 1 base and at J to 2 bases, leaving 9 bases not matched to a gene. CDR3 coding DNA: TGTGCCAGCAGCTTAGGTGGGTCCGGGACAGGAAACTATGGCTACACCTTC. Translated: CASSLGGSGTGNYGYTF.

The genes are TRBV9 and TRBJ2-3; weak D call: TRBD2 (6 bases). CDR3 length: 15 amino acids. Per the germline V gene, CDR1 is SGDLS and CDR2 is YYNGEE. V dropped 4 bases and J dropped 0 bases, with 12 bases sitting between them. CDR3 residues: CASSSTGVSTDTQYF. The CDR3 bases are TGTGCCAGCAGCTCAACGGGGGTGAGCACAGATACGCAGTATTTT.

The rearrangement joins TRBV10-3 to TRBJ2-6; possibly TRBD2 for D (6 bases). There are 13 residues in the CDR3. V was pared by 11 bases and J by 1 base, with 9 bases between. The V gene's germline CDR1 is ENHRY and CDR2 SYGVKD. The CDR3 sequence: CASRESGANVLTF. The DNA for the CDR3 is TGTGCCTCACGGGAGTCTGGGGCCAACGTCCTGACTTTC.

The rearrangement links TRBV5-1 to TRBJ2-1; D gene uncertain. This CDR3 region has 15 residues. Trimming took 2 bases from V and 4 from J, leaving 13 bases between them. CDR1 is SGHRS, CDR2 YFSETQ, per germline. CDR3 DNA sequence: TGCGCCAGCAGCTTAGATCTCCCACTATACAATGAGCAGTTCTTC. Protein: CASSLDLPLYNEQFF.

CDR3 in amino acids: CATSSAGRTEAFF. The CDR3 DNA is TGTGCCACCAGCTCAGCAGGGAGGACTGAAGCTTTCTTT. The chain has TRBV15 and TRBJ1-1, with D perhaps TRBD1 (5 bases). CDR1 is LNHNV and CDR2 is YYDKDF in the germline V gene (reference sequence). Trimming pared 5 bases from V and 5 bases from J, leaving 12 bases between. This CDR3 is built from 13 residues.

CDR3 DNA: TGTGCCAGTAGTATAGGGGCCGAGTACAATGAGCAGTTCTTC. As protein: CASSIGAEYNEQFF. This sequence joins TRBV19 and TRBJ2-1, with unresolved D. Germline lookup yields CDR1 LNHDA and CDR2 SQIVND (reference sequence). The CDR3 has 14 amino acids. V was clipped by 1 base and J by 4 bases, with 8 bases between them.

This clone was found a few times. This chain joins TRBV9 and TRBJ2-7, with TRBD1 matching 10 bases. The germline V gene has CDR1 SGDLS and CDR2 YYNGEE. V lost 3 bases to trimming and J lost 6 bases; unmatched junction nucleotides: 9. CDR3 length: 15 amino acids. In DNA form, the CDR3 reads TGTGCCAGCAGCGCCCAAGACAGGGGGCCGGGCGAGCAGTACTTC. Translation gives CASSAQDRGPGEQYF.

Here the CDR3 DNA reads TGTGCCAGCAGTAGAGAACTAGGCTCCTACAATGAGCAGTTCTTC. It yields the protein CASSRELGSYNEQFF. The chain employs TRBV11-2 and TRBJ2-1; maybe TRBD2 (5 bases). This CDR3 is 15 amino acids long. V lost 6 bases to trimming and J lost 0 bases, with 12 bases between them. CDR1 and CDR2 from the germline V gene are SGHAT and FQNNGV.

As regards this clone: At one end the junction does not follow the germline gene, possibly because of a read error. The chain uses TRBV11-2 and TRBJ2-3, with 12 nucleotides matching TRBD2. The CDR3 is 16 residues long. Germline loops: CDR1 SGHAT, CDR2 FQNNGV. The CDR3 DNA reads as TGTGCCAGCAGCTCTCGACTAGCGGGAGCGACAGATACACAGTATTTT. It yields the protein CASSSRLAGATDTQYF. Filled out from reference TRBV11-2 and TRBJ2-3, the complete variable domain reads EAGVAQSPRYKIIEKRQSVAFWCNPISGHATLYWYQQILGQGPKLLIQFQNNGVVDDSQLPKDRFSAERLKGVDSTLKIQPAKLEDSAVYLCASSSRLAGATDTQYFGPGTRLTVL.

The rearrangement uses TRBV5-8 and TRBJ2-4, with 10 bases lining up with TRBD1. The V and J ends lost 8 bases and 10 bases, in that order; junction bases with no gene match: 9. Germline CDR1 SGHTS, CDR2 YDEGEE. This CDR3 region has 13 residues. The CDR3: CASLGTGEEIQYF. The CDR3 region has the DNA TGTGCCAGTCTCGGGACAGGGGAGGAAATTCAGTACTTC. Full variable domain (remainder filled in from reference TRBV5-8 and TRBJ2-4): EAGVTQSPTHLIKTRGQQATLRCSPISGHTSVYWYQQALGLGLQFLLWYDEGEERNRGNFPPRFSGRQFPNYSSELNVNALELEDSALYLCASLGTGEEIQYFGAGTRLSVL.

The J gene is TRBJ2-5, the V gene TRBV5-1; 8 bases are shared with TRBD1. CDR3 size: 16 residues. Germline CDR1 reads SGHRS; CDR2 reads YFSETQ. After removal of 0 bases from V and 5 bases from J, the junction contained 9 bases not matched to a gene. In nucleotides, the CDR3 is TGCGCCAGCAGCTTGGGAAGCCAGGGGGCCTTGGAGACCCAGTACTTC. Translation: CASSLGSQGALETQYF. Full variable domain (remainder filled in from reference TRBV5-1 and TRBJ2-5): KAGVTQTPRYLIKTRGQQVTLSCSPISGHRSVSWYQQTPGQGLQFLFEYFSETQRNKGNFPGRFSGRQFSNSRSEMNVSTLELGDSALYLCASSLGSQGALETQYFGPGTRLLVL.

CDR3 nucleotide sequence: TGCAGCGCCCTCCGGGACACTCTCCTTCGAGTTTCAGATACGCAGTATTTT. It encodes CSALRDTLLRVSDTQYF. The V call is TRBV29-1, the J call TRBJ2-3; possibly TRBD1 for D (6 bases). This CDR3 is 17 amino acids long. V lost 7 bases to trimming and J lost 4 bases, with 27 bases between them. Germline loops: CDR1 SQVTM, CDR2 ANQGSEA.

The rearrangement joins TRBV30 to TRBJ1-4; a possible D gene is TRBD1 (6 bases). Germline CDR1 reads GTSNPN; CDR2 reads SVGIG (reference sequence). Trimming stripped 0 bases from V and 8 bases from J, with 16 bases between. CDR3 length equals 15 residues. CDR3 in DNA: TGTGCCTGGAGTGTAACAGGGTTTGGGCAAGAAAAACTGTTTTTT. It translates to CAWSVTGFGQEKLFF.

CDR3 sequence: CASRGQGGEAFF. CDR3 coding DNA: TGTGCCAGCAGAGGACAGGGGGGTGAAGCTTTCTTT. This chain connects TRBV6-5 to TRBJ1-1; 10 nucleotides match TRBD1. The CDR3 contains 12 residues. Looked up from germline, CDR1 is MNHEY and CDR2 is SVGAGI. Trimming removed 6 bases from V and 7 bases from J; junction bases left unmatched: 2.

This rearrangement joins TRBV5-4 to TRBJ2-5, with 15 bases fitting TRBD2. CDR1 and CDR2 (germline): SGHNT, YYREEE (reference sequence). This CDR3 contains 17 residues. After removal of 3 bases from V and 9 bases from J, the junction contained 12 bases not matched to a gene. This chain's CDR3 is CASSSGLAGGAVDAQYF. In nucleotides, the CDR3 is TGTGCCAGCAGCTCGGGACTAGCGGGAGGCGCCGTCGACGCCCAGTACTTC.